This section outlines one TCR beta chain sequence together with its context. This CDR3 region has 18 residues. J lost 1 base, V lost 0 bases, and 10 bases had no gene match. Germline CDR1 and CDR2: SGDLS and YYNGEE. Only in-frame clones appear in the TCRdb table, and some are missing; sequencing was by immunoSEQ multiplex PCR. The data contain 150,000 or so clones, around 90% of them seen just once; the ten biggest clones take up about 12%. This entry is derived from a study of control samples from healthy donors and cancer patients. This clonotype originated in a man aged 30-40 years in good health. The sequencing sample was made of blood. V usage is TRBV9 and J usage is TRBJ1-5; 7 positions agree with TRBD1. CDR3 sequence (DNA): TGTGCCAGCAGCGTAGCTACCAGGGGGAGGGTAAGCAATCAGCCCCAGCATTTT. It encodes CASSVATRGRVSNQPQHF.